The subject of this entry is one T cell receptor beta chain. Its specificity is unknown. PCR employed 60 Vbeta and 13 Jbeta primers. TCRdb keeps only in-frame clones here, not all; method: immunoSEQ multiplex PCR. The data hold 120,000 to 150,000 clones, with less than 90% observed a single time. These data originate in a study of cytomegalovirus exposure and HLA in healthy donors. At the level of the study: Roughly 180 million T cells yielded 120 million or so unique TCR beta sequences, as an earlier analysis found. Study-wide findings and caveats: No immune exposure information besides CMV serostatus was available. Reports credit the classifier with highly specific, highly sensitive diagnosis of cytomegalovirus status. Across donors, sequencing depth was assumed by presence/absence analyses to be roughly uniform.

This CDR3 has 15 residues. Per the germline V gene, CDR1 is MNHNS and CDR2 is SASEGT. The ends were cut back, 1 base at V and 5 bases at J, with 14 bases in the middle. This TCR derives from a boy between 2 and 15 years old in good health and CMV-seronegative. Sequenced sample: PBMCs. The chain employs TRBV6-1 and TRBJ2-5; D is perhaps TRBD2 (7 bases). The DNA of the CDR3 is TGTGCCAGCAGTGAAGGGCGGGGGCTGGGGGAGACCCAGTACTTC. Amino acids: CASSEGRGLGETQYF.